These 3 T cell receptor beta chains were all obtained from the same sample, sequenced in a study of monozygotic twins with inflammatory bowel disease. TCRdb re-called the 5' RACE reads; one entry per CDR3 protein, DNA not given. In total, the table holds approximately 400,000 distinct CDR3 sequences. Sequencing was carried out using blood. The receptors come from a human donor with ulcerative colitis or Crohn's disease, or a healthy co-twin of an affected twin (not recorded which).

This chain links TRBV5-1 with TRBJ1-2. The CDR3 consists of 14 residues. The germline V gene has CDR1 SGHRS and CDR2 YFSETQ. The CDR3 loop is CASSLDRGWLGYTF.

CDR3: CASSQDWGRWLVGKGNEQFF. The chain recombines TRBV4-2 with TRBJ2-1; the D gene TCRdb calls, TRBD2, cannot be checked with no DNA. This CDR3 spans 20 amino acids. Germline assignment: CDR1 LGHNA and CDR2 YNFKEQ.

The V call is TRBV5-4, the J call TRBJ2-1; absent DNA, TCRdb's TRBD2 call cannot be checked. This CDR3 comprises 17 residues. CDR1 is SGHNT, CDR2 YYREEE, per germline (reference sequence). CDR3 protein: CASSLGFSTSGYNEQFF.